Shown below are 17 T cell receptor beta chains from a single sample sequenced in a study of T cell responses to AZD1222 COVID-19 vaccine. Produced via immunoSEQ multiplex PCR; TCRdb's table is partial and in-frame only. The sample carries 86,000 or so clones, around nine tenths recorded once. The sample here was peripheral blood, taken on day 0 of MenACWY control vaccination. Receptors originate from an adult in good health.

The chain carries TRBV6-5 and TRBJ2-3; D is perhaps TRBD1 (6 bases). The CDR3 runs to 15 residues. Between the trimmed V and J ends, which lost 0 bases and 6 bases, there was a span of 13 bases. The V gene's germline CDR1 is MNHEY and CDR2 SVGAGI. The CDR3 region has the DNA TGTGCCAGCAGTTACTCGGGGGACACTTCGGATACGCAGTATTTT. Encoded protein: CASSYSGDTSDTQYF.

CDR3 coding DNA: TGTGCCAGCAGTGAGGGGCGGCTCTCTGGAAACACCATATATTTT. Translation gives CASSEGRLSGNTIYF. The chain links TRBV6-1 to TRBJ1-3, with D possibly TRBD1 on 5 matching bases. Germline lookup yields CDR1 MNHNS and CDR2 SASEGT. The CDR3 is 15 residues long. The V gene lost 3 bases and the J gene lost 0 bases, with 9 bases spanning the gap.

V and J are TRBV2 and TRBJ2-2; D is tentatively TRBD1 or TRBD2 (7 bases each). V lost 4 bases and J 6 bases, leaving 12 bases between the germline ends. The CDR3 runs to 14 residues. In germline, CDR1 is SNHLY, CDR2 FYNNEI. CDR3 protein: CASSAQGGPGELFF. As DNA, the CDR3 is TGTGCCAGCAGTGCGCAGGGGGGGCCCGGGGAGCTGTTTTTT.

This chain links TRBV3-1 (or the pseudogene TRBV3-2) with TRBJ2-5; TRBD1 might be the D (6 bases). CDR1 LGHDT and CDR2 YNNKEL come from the germline V gene (reference sequence). CDR3 length: 13 amino acids. V lost 4 bases and J 4 bases, leaving 10 bases between the germline ends. This CDR3 is CASSLGHTETQYF. The DNA for the CDR3 is TGTGCCAGCAGCCTGGGACATACAGAGACCCAGTACTTC.

The chain carries TRBV11-2 and TRBJ2-7, with no clear D. Germline CDR1 reads SGHAT; CDR2 reads FQNNGV. Trimming cost V 5 bases and J 4 bases, with 6 bases left between them. This CDR3 spans 11 amino acids. The CDR3 DNA reads as TGTGCCAGCAGCCCAGCTTACGAGCAGTACTTC. This sequence encodes CASSPAYEQYF.

The rearrangement joins TRBV11-1 to TRBJ2-1, with D hard to call. The CDR3 has 13 amino acids. CDR1 is SGHAT, CDR2 FQDESV, per germline (reference sequence). Trimming pared 5 bases from V and 7 bases from J, leaving 12 bases between. The CDR3 region is CASSPSDRNEQFF. CDR3 sequence (DNA): TGTGCCAGCAGCCCGTCAGACCGTAATGAGCAGTTCTTC.

The rearrangement links TRBV6-2 or TRBV6-3 to TRBJ2-1; 7 nucleotides agree with TRBD2. The junction had 5 bases not matched to a gene; V was cut back by 5 bases and J by 1 base. CDR1 and CDR2 from the germline V gene are MNHEY and SVGEGT. CDR3 length equals 15 residues. As DNA, the CDR3 is TGTGCCAGCAGTCCCAGCGGGGAATCCTACAATGAGCAGTTCTTC. It is translated as CASSPSGESYNEQFF.

The chain joins TRBV2 to TRBJ2-7, with 9 nucleotides matching TRBD2. J lost 3 bases, V lost 7 bases, and 4 bases had no gene match. The CDR3 extends over 13 amino acids. Germline V CDR1 and CDR2: SNHLY, FYNNEI. As DNA, the CDR3 is TGTGCCAGCACTAGCGGGGAAAACTACGAGCAGTACTTC. Its protein product is CASTSGENYEQYF.

The chain employs TRBV2 and TRBJ1-2; no clear D. The V gene lost 6 bases and the J gene lost 5 bases, with 7 bases spanning the gap. Germline CDR1 and CDR2: SNHLY and FYNNEI. The CDR3 has 11 residues. The CDR3 reads CASRPDYGYTF. The CDR3 DNA sequence: TGTGCCAGCAGGCCCGATTATGGCTACACCTTC.

The chain carries TRBV28 and TRBJ2-7, with 8 bases lining up with TRBD1. The V segment lost 4 bases and the J segment 7 bases; nucleotides outside the gene matches: 12. In germline, CDR1 is MDHEN, CDR2 SYDVKM. The CDR3 length is 15 residues. The CDR3 DNA is TGTGCCAGCAGTTCCGCGGGACAGGTGCACTGGGAGCAGTACTTC. As protein: CASSSAGQVHWEQYF.

The rearrangement joins TRBV28 to TRBJ1-2; D gene uncertain. V lost 9 bases and J lost 7, with 9 bases in between. Germline CDR1 and CDR2: MDHEN and SYDVKM. CDR3 length: 10 residues. The CDR3 nucleotides read TGTGCCAGTGGAGGTCGTGGCTACACCTTC. Translation: CASGGRGYTF.

The CDR3 nucleotides read TGTGCCACCAGCAGAGACCCGGGACAGACCTACGAGCAGTACTTC. Translation gives CATSRDPGQTYEQYF. The gene calls are TRBV15 and TRBJ2-7; 7 bases agree with TRBD1. The V and J ends lost 0 bases and 2 bases, in that order; junction bases with no gene match: 4. Per the germline V gene, CDR1 is LNHNV and CDR2 is YYDKDF (reference sequence). CDR3 length equals 15 residues.

V and J are TRBV11-2 and TRBJ1-5, with 8 bases fitting TRBD1. V shed 1 base and J 5 bases; nucleotides not matched to a gene: 7. The germline gives CDR1 SGHAT, CDR2 FQNNGV. This CDR3 is built from 16 residues. The CDR3 protein is CASSLGLGQGYQPQHF. CDR3 nucleotide sequence: TGTGCCAGCAGCTTAGGATTAGGACAGGGCTATCAGCCCCAGCATTTT. The full variable domain, its missing parts supplied by reference TRBV11-2 and TRBJ1-5, is EAGVAQSPRYKIIEKRQSVAFWCNPISGHATLYWYQQILGQGPKLLIQFQNNGVVDDSQLPKDRFSAERLKGVDSTLKIQPAKLEDSAVYLCASSLGLGQGYQPQHFGDGTRLSIL.

The genes are TRBV9 and TRBJ2-1; 16 positions match TRBD2. The germline gives CDR1 SGDLS, CDR2 YYNGEE. The V and J ends lost 2 bases and 4 bases, in that order; junction bases with no gene match: 3. This CDR3 comprises 17 residues. Here the CDR3 reads CASSVGGLAGGYNEQFF. The CDR3 DNA is TGTGCCAGCAGCGTGGGGGGACTAGCGGGAGGGTACAATGAGCAGTTCTTC.

This chain links TRBV5-5 with TRBJ1-1, with no clear D. V lost 0 bases to trimming and J lost 7 bases, with 13 bases between them. This CDR3 has 14 amino acids. CDR1 and CDR2 from the germline V gene are SGHKS and YYEKEE (reference sequence). Here the CDR3 reads CASSLVVGSVEAFF. The CDR3 bases are TGTGCCAGCAGCTTGGTTGTGGGGTCGGTTGAAGCTTTCTTT.

This clone is categorized as medium-sized. The chain recombines TRBV19 with TRBJ2-7, with D perhaps TRBD2 (6 bases). CDR1 is LNHDA and CDR2 is SQIVND in the germline V gene (reference sequence). This CDR3 has 15 amino acids. Trimming took 4 bases from V and 5 from J, leaving 18 bases between them. The CDR3 region is CASSTFGLASNEQYF. The CDR3 nucleotides are TGTGCCAGTAGTACCTTCGGGCTAGCGTCGAACGAGCAGTACTTC.

V gene TRBV27 combines with J gene TRBJ1-6; no clear D gene. V gave up 2 bases and J gave up 10 bases, with 12 bases separating them. Germline V gene lookup returns CDR1 MNHEY and CDR2 SMNVEV (reference sequence). This CDR3 contains 14 residues. The CDR3 bases are TGTGCCAGCAGTTTACTGGGGAGCGACTCACCCCTCCACTTT. Its translation is CASSLLGSDSPLHF.